One sample yielded the 21 T cell receptor beta chains listed below, sequenced in a study of blood T cell repertoires in COVID-19. Data came from immunoSEQ multiplex PCR; TCRdb stores just in-frame clones and leaves some out. Of about 150,000 clones listed, 87% are singletons. What was sequenced was peripheral blood. Every receptor here comes from a man aged 45-60 years with active COVID-19.

CDR3 in amino acids: CASSPLLGQGSSGANVLTF. The CDR3 DNA reads TGTGCCAGCAGTCCGTTACTAGGACAGGGAAGCTCTGGGGCCAACGTCCTGACTTTC. The J gene is TRBJ2-6, the V gene TRBV3-1 (or the pseudogene TRBV3-2), with TRBD1 matching over 8 bases. V lost 6 bases, J lost 0 bases, and 13 bases stayed unmatched. CDR3 size: 19 residues. The germline CDR1 and CDR2 sequences are LGHDT and YNNKEL (reference sequence).

The CDR3 bases are TGTGCCTGCGACACAGGGGGCTTGCCTGGCTATGGCTACACCTTC. This codes for CACDTGGLPGYGYTF. The V gene is TRBV30, the J gene TRBJ1-2; 9 positions agree with TRBD1. The CDR3 loop spans 15 amino acids. Trimming took 6 bases from V and 4 from J; bases not matched to a gene: 12. From germline, CDR1 is GTSNPN and CDR2 SVGIG (reference sequence).

CDR3 nucleotide sequence: TGTGCCAGCAGGGGTGGACACGGGGAGCTGTTTTTT. Amino acid sequence: CASRGGHGELFF. V and J are TRBV6-5 and TRBJ2-2, with D possibly TRBD1 on 5 matching bases. The CDR3 is made up of 12 amino acids. Germline V lookup: CDR1 MNHEY, CDR2 SVGAGI. V dropped 6 bases and J dropped 7 bases, with 9 bases sitting between them.

V usage is TRBV6-2 or TRBV6-3 and J usage is TRBJ2-6; TRBD1 matches at 7 bases. Per the germline V gene, CDR1 is MNHEY and CDR2 is SVGEGT. Trimming removed 2 bases from V and 0 bases from J; junction bases left unmatched: 4. The CDR3 is 17 residues long. The DNA of the CDR3 is TGTGCCAGCAGTTACCGGACAGGCTTCTCTGGGGCCAACGTCCTGACTTTC. Its translation is CASSYRTGFSGANVLTF.

This clone was detected only once. The chain is built from TRBV6-4 and TRBJ2-1; 11 positions match TRBD2. Losses at the gene ends were 4 bases for V and 2 bases for J; bases not matched to a gene: 4. CDR1 and CDR2 (germline): MRHNA, SNTAGT. The CDR3 consists of 16 residues. The CDR3 bases are TGTGCCAGCAGTGTATCTAGCGGGGGGCCCTACAATGAGCAGTTCTTC. This gives the protein CASSVSSGGPYNEQFF.

Points on this clone: Sequence at one end of the junction differs from germline and may be a read error. This CDR3 is CATSEALAGGFIF. The CDR3 DNA follows: TGTGCCACCAGTGAGGCCTTAGCGGGGGGCTTTATCTTC. J is TRBJ2-7 and V is TRBV24-1; 10 bases align to TRBD2. The germline CDR1 and CDR2 sequences are KGHDR and SFDVKD. The CDR3 sequence is 13 residues long.

The V and J genes are TRBV4-2 and TRBJ1-6, with D tentatively TRBD1 (6 bases). The germline CDR1 and CDR2 sequences are LGHNA and YNFKEQ. Deletions cut 3 bases from V and 7 bases from J, with 16 bases between. The CDR3 spans 16 residues. CDR3 sequence reads: CASSQGTGSGNSPLHF. In nucleotides, the CDR3 is TGTGCCAGCAGCCAGGGAACAGGGTCGGGGAATTCACCCCTCCACTTT.

The CDR3 loop reads CASSPRGGSHYNEQFF. CDR3 DNA sequence: TGTGCCAGCAGCCCCCGAGGGGGATCTCACTACAATGAGCAGTTCTTC. This chain connects TRBV7-9 to TRBJ2-1, with a tentative D call TRBD1 (6 bases). Trimming cost V 5 bases and J 3 bases, with 17 bases left between them. CDR1 SEHNR and CDR2 FQNEAQ come from the germline V gene (reference sequence). The CDR3 length is 16 residues. Using reference TRBV7-9 and TRBJ2-1 for the parts outside the CDR3, the full variable domain is DTGVSQNPRHKITKRGQNVTFRCDPISEHNRLYWYRQTLGQGPEFLTYFQNEAQLEKSRLLSDRFSAERPKGSFSTLEIQRTEQGDSAMYLCASSPRGGSHYNEQFFGPGTRLTVL.

This chain links TRBV7-2 with TRBJ1-2, with D possibly matching TRBD1 (5 bases). The length of the CDR3 is 12 residues. Per germline, CDR1 SGHTA and CDR2 FQGNSA. Deletions cut 3 bases from V and 7 bases from J, with 9 bases between. CDR3 in amino acids: CASSLPGGGYTF. CDR3 in DNA: TGTGCCAGCAGCTTGCCGGGGGGTGGCTACACCTTC.

The gene calls are TRBV11-2 and TRBJ1-2; D is possibly TRBD1 (5 bases). The V gene's germline CDR1 is SGHAT and CDR2 FQNNGV. CDR3 size: 14 residues. The germline V and J ends were trimmed by 2 bases and 7 bases, with 14 bases remaining between them. The CDR3 loop reads CASSLSPLQGGYTF. The CDR3 nucleotides read TGTGCCAGCAGCTTATCTCCTCTCCAGGGTGGCTACACCTTC. The entire variable domain, with the rest obtained from reference TRBV11-2 and TRBJ1-2, is as follows: EAGVAQSPRYKIIEKRQSVAFWCNPISGHATLYWYQQILGQGPKLLIQFQNNGVVDDSQLPKDRFSAERLKGVDSTLKIQPAKLEDSAVYLCASSLSPLQGGYTFGSGTRLTVV.

V usage is TRBV2 and J usage is TRBJ2-5; D unclear. Trimming removed 8 bases at V and 0 bases at J, with 13 bases between. This CDR3 contains 14 residues. The germline gives CDR1 SNHLY, CDR2 FYNNEI. Here the CDR3 reads CASLPEVDQETQYF. In DNA, the CDR3 is TGTGCCAGCCTTCCCGAGGTAGACCAAGAGACCCAGTACTTC. The full variable domain, with the rest looked up from reference TRBV2 and TRBJ2-5, is EPEVTQTPSHQVTQMGQEVILRCVPISNHLYFYWYRQILGQKVEFLVSFYNNEISEKSEIFDDQFSVERPDGSNFTLKIRSTKLEDSAMYFCASLPEVDQETQYFGPGTRLLVL.

The chain is built from TRBV5-1 and TRBJ1-1, with D possibly being TRBD1 (6 bases). V shed 0 bases and J shed 5 bases, with 14 bases lying between them. Germline assignment: CDR1 SGHRS and CDR2 YFSETQ. This CDR3 is 15 amino acids long. DNA of the CDR3: TGCGCCAGCAGCTTGGTTGTGGGGGCGAAGACTGAAGCTTTCTTT. Its protein product is CASSLVVGAKTEAFF.

This rearrangement joins TRBV27 to TRBJ2-7, with 7 positions matching TRBD1. The V gene end was trimmed by 4 bases and the J gene end by 0 bases; junction bases not matched to a gene: 0. Germline assignment: CDR1 MNHEY and CDR2 SMNVEV (reference sequence). The CDR3 consists of 13 residues. CDR3 nucleotides: TGTGCCAGCAGTTACAGGGGCTCCTACGAGCAGTACTTC. Protein: CASSYRGSYEQYF.

The rearrangement uses TRBV6-5 and TRBJ1-2; 9 bases agree with TRBD1. This CDR3 spans 15 amino acids. CDR1 and CDR2 (germline): MNHEY, SVGAGI. V was pared by 6 bases and J by 3 bases, with 8 bases of the junction left unmatched. The CDR3 DNA is TGTGCCAGCAGGGTTGGGACAGGGCGCCACTATGGCTACACCTTC. It encodes CASRVGTGRHYGYTF.

The V and J genes are TRBV11-2 and TRBJ2-1, with D possibly matching TRBD2 (5 bases). Deletions cut 5 bases from V and 0 bases from J, with 11 bases between. The germline gives CDR1 SGHAT, CDR2 FQNNGV. The CDR3 sequence is 15 residues long. The DNA of the CDR3 is TGTGCCAGCAGCCCTCAAGCGGACTCCTACAATGAGCAGTTCTTC. Its translation is CASSPQADSYNEQFF.

This sequence joins TRBV5-1 and TRBJ1-5, with TRBD1 matching 7 bases. Germline CDR1 reads SGHRS; CDR2 reads YFSETQ. The ends lost 0 bases at V and 8 bases at J; junction bases unmatched: 8. CDR3 length equals 15 residues. Here the CDR3 reads CASSLAPGTDKPQHF. The DNA for the CDR3 is TGCGCCAGCAGCTTGGCCCCCGGGACAGACAAGCCCCAGCATTTT.

For the CDR3, the DNA is TGTGCCAGCAGCCATCTTTACTCTGGGGCCAACGTCCTGACTTTC. Translating gives CASSHLYSGANVLTF. This chain joins TRBV3-1 (or the pseudogene TRBV3-2) and TRBJ2-6; D unresolved. The V end was cut by 3 bases, the J end by 0 bases, with 6 bases between. The CDR3 runs to 15 residues. Germline CDR1 is LGHDT and CDR2 is YNNKEL (reference sequence).

CDR3 sequence reads: CATSRDPQGSSTEAFF. CDR3 bases: TGTGCCACCAGCAGAGATCCACAGGGGTCGAGCACTGAAGCTTTCTTT. The gene calls are TRBV15 and TRBJ1-1, with 7 bases that match TRBD1. This CDR3 has 16 residues. V shed 0 bases, J shed 4 bases, and the junction held 8 bases outside the gene matches. Germline values: CDR1 LNHNV, CDR2 YYDKDF (reference sequence).

This sequence joins TRBV6-5 and TRBJ1-5; D possibly corresponds to TRBD1 (5 bases). Looked up from germline, CDR1 is MNHEY and CDR2 is SVGAGI. V was trimmed by 6 bases and J by 0 bases, leaving 12 bases between them. CDR3 length equals 15 residues. CDR3 amino acids: CASRATVNSNQPQHF. The DNA of the CDR3 is TGTGCCAGCAGGGCGACAGTAAATAGCAATCAGCCCCAGCATTTT.

This clone occurred once. The chain couples TRBV7-8 to TRBJ2-3, with D hard to call. The V end was cut by 3 bases, the J end by 6 bases, with 13 bases between. CDR3 length: 14 amino acids. Germline V lookup: CDR1 SGHVS, CDR2 FQNEAQ. CDR3 in DNA: TGTGCCAGCAGCTTTCACTACCTCCGGGATACGCAGTATTTT. It translates to CASSFHYLRDTQYF.

The rearrangement links TRBV4-1 to TRBJ1-5, with D possibly TRBD1 on 6 matching bases. The V end was cut by 0 bases, the J end by 6 bases, with 12 bases between. Germline CDR1 MGHRA, CDR2 YSYEKL. CDR3 length equals 15 residues. CDR3 region: CASSQEFTGIQPQHF. The DNA for the CDR3 is TGCGCCAGCAGCCAAGAATTTACAGGGATTCAGCCCCAGCATTTT.